One T cell receptor (beta chain) is described in this entry. The target antigen is unknown. This sample stems from a study of cytomegalovirus exposure and HLA in healthy donors. Overall study results and limits: While the bulk of TCR sequences proved rare, some public TCRs turned up in many donors.

The PCR employed 60 Vbeta primers together with 13 Jbeta primers. Libraries were prepared by immunoSEQ multiplex PCR; TCRdb keeps only in-frame clonotypes and omits some of them. The sample shows about 110,000 clones, under 90% of them seen only once. The CDR3 runs to 15 residues. V lost 2 bases and J lost 3, with 13 bases in between. The V gene's germline CDR1 is KGHSH and CDR2 LQKENI. This chain joins TRBV18 and TRBJ1-1; D may be TRBD1 (5 bases). Sequenced sample: PBMCs. The receptor was derived from a woman in her twenties or thirties in good health and CMV-seronegative. The CDR3: CASSPTPGTYTEAFF. The DNA for the CDR3 is TGTGCCAGCTCACCAACTCCCGGGACTTACACTGAAGCTTTCTTT.